This T cell receptor (beta chain) was sequenced in a study of blood T cell repertoires in COVID-19. In germline, CDR1 is LNHNV, CDR2 YYDKDF (reference sequence). V dropped 5 bases and J dropped 7; count of bases not matched to a gene: 7. The CDR3 has 14 residues. Sequenced by immunoSEQ multiplex PCR; TCRdb stores in-frame clones only, minus some. The sample holds roughly 100,000 clones, around 90% seen once. This chain joins TRBV15 and TRBJ2-1, with 8 bases aligning to TRBD2. This clonotype originated in a man between 50 and 59 years old with active COVID-19. Sample: peripheral blood. CDR3 sequence reads: CATSDLSGANEQFF. The CDR3 nucleotides are TGTGCCACCAGCGACCTTAGCGGGGCGAATGAGCAGTTCTTC.